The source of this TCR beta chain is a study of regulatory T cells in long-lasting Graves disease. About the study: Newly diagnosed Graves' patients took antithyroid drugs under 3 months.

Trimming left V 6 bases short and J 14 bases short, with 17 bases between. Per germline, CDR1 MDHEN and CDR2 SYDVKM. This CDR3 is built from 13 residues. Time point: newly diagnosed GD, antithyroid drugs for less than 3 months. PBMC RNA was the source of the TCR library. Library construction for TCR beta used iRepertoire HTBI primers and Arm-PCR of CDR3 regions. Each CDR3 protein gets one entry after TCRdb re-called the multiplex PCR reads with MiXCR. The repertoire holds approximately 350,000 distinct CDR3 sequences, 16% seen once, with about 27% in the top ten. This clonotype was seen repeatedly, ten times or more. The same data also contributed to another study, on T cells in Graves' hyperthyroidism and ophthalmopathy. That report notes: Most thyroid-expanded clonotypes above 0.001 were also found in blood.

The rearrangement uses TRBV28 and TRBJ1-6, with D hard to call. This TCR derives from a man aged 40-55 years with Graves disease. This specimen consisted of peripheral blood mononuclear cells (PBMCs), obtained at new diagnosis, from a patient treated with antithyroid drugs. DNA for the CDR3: TGTGCCAGCAGATCTAATTACCCAGAGACCCTCCACTTT. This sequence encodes CASRSNYPETLHF.